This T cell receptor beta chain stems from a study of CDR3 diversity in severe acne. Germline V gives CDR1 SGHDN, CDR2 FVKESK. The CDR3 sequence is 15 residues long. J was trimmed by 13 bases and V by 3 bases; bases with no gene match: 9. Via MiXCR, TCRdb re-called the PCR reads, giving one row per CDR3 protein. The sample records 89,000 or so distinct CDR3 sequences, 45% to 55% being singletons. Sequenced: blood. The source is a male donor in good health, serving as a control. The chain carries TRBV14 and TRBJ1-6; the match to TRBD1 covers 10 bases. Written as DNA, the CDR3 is TGTGCCAGCAGCCACAGACAGGGGGCGGGTACGCCCCTCCACTTT. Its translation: CASSHRQGAGTPLHF.